A selection of T cell receptor beta chains follows, all from one sample in a study of OX40 agonist ivuxolimab in advanced cancers. The assay was immunoSEQ multiplex PCR, and TCRdb's table has in-frame clones only and misses some. The table includes tens of thousands of clones, less than 85% detected once. The sequencing here drew on CD4+ or CD8+ T cells sorted from blood, taken in a trial of the OX40 agonist ivuxolimab. The origin of the receptors is an adult with an advanced solid tumor such as melanoma, head and neck, liver or kidney cancer. Both conserved end residues are part of each CDR3. D genes are given only for firm matches. Clone size is not always given. Where it is, it says once, few, many or a class for expanded clones.

abundance	v_gene	d_gene	j_gene	CDR3nt	CDR3aa
.	TRBV6-5	.	TRBJ2-2	TGTGCCAGCAGGGGACTGGGCGCGAACACCGGGGAGCTGTTTTTT	CASRGLGANTGELFF
.	TRBV6-1	.	TRBJ1-6	TGTGCCAGCAGTGATGCGGCTTCACCCCTCCACTTT	CASSDAASPLHF
few	TRBV10-3	.	TRBJ2-2	TGTGCCTCCAGGCCGAACACCGGGGAGCTGTTTTTT	CASRPNTGELFF
.	TRBV6-1	.	TRBJ2-3	TGTGCCAGCAGGGGGAAACAGGGAGGCACAGATACGCAGTATTTT	CASRGKQGGTDTQYF
.	TRBV2	TRBD1	TRBJ1-3	TGTGCCAGCAGTGGAAGCCGAACAGGGGGCGAAACTGGTGGAAACACCATATATTTT	CASSGSRTGGETGGNTIYF
.	TRBV21-1	.	TRBJ1-2	TGTGCCAGCAGCAAGGGACAGGGGCTACCTAACTATGGCTACACCTTC	CASSKGQGLPNYGYTF
.	TRBV19	.	TRBJ2-6	TGTGCCAGTAGTAGGTTAGACAGACCCTCTGGGGCCAACGTCCTGACTTTC	CASSRLDRPSGANVLTF
.	TRBV2	TRBD1	TRBJ2-1	TGTGCCAGCAGTTCTGTTTCTGGACAGGGGTTCTACAATGAGCAGTTCTTC	CASSSVSGQGFYNEQFF
.	TRBV6-1	TRBD2	TRBJ2-1	TGTGCCAGCAGGGGGACTAGCAGGTCCTACAATGAGCAGTTCTTC	CASRGTSRSYNEQFF
.	TRBV5-5	.	TRBJ1-2	TGTGCCAGCAGCTTGGACACCTATGGCTACACCTTC	CASSLDTYGYTF
.	TRBV20-1	.	TRBJ1-1	TGCAGTGCTATCAGGCTGACTGAAGCTTTCTTT	CSAIRLTEAFF
.	TRBV6-5	.	TRBJ2-5	TGTGCCAGCGGGACCGGGACCCCTAAGGGGACCCAGTACTTC	CASGTGTPKGTQYF
.	TRBV30	TRBD2	TRBJ2-5	TGTGCCTGGACCACTAGCGGGCAAGAGACCCAGTACTTC	CAWTTSGQETQYF
.	TRBV2	.	TRBJ2-3	TGTGCCAGCGGGCGAATACCTACTAGCACAGATACGCAGTATTTT	CASGRIPTSTDTQYF
once	TRBV6-5	.	TRBJ2-3	TGTGCCAGCACAGGGGGGGGTCAGGGAACAGATACGCAGTATTTT	CASTGGGQGTDTQYF
.	TRBV5-1	TRBD1	TRBJ2-1	TGCGCCAGCAACTCCGGGACAGAGCCCTACAATGAGCAGTTCTTC	CASNSGTEPYNEQFF
.	TRBV30	.	TRBJ2-1	TGTGCCTGGAGTGTAACCCATTACAATGAGCAGTTCTTC	CAWSVTHYNEQFF
few	TRBV5-4	.	TRBJ1-2	TGTGCCAGCAGCTTGGAAATCGCGGACAGCTATGGCTACACCTTC	CASSLEIADSYGYTF
.	TRBV12-5	TRBD1	TRBJ1-4	TGTGCTAGTGGTCTCGGACAGGCCGCTAATGAAAAACTGTTTTTT	CASGLGQAANEKLFF